The 29 T cell receptor beta chains in this list originate from one sample, sequenced in a study of T cell repertoires in cytomegalovirus infection. These TCRs are of unknown antigen specificity. TCRdb re-analysed the reads in MiXCR, keeping a single row per CDR3 protein. The sample lists roughly 860,000 distinct CDR3 sequences; 32% were seen once. The sequencing used cultured CD8+ T cells from PBMCs, collected from culture after CMV antigen stimulation. The receptors were gathered from a human donor in good health (CMV status not recorded). Some clones in this sample may be carry-over from other donors' samples.

This clonotype was recorded many times. V is TRBV5-5 and J is TRBJ2-5, with no clear D. CDR3 length equals 15 residues. Germline V gene sequence: CDR1 SGHKS, CDR2 YYEKEE (reference sequence). V lost 0 bases and J 1 base, leaving 10 bases between the germline ends. CDR3 nucleotides: TGTGCCAGCAGCTTGGCCTGGTCGCTCCAAGAGACCCAGTACTTC. Encoded protein: CASSLAWSLQETQYF.

The chain employs TRBV12-3 or TRBV12-4 and TRBJ2-1; D is possibly TRBD2 (7 bases). This CDR3 is 14 amino acids long. V was clipped by 3 bases and J by 9 bases, with 15 bases between them. This CDR3 is CASSLVGGGGEQFF. As DNA, the CDR3 is TGTGCCAGCAGTTTGGTTGGGGGCGGGGGTGAGCAGTTCTTC.

The chain combines TRBV12-3 or TRBV12-4 with TRBJ2-3, with D maybe TRBD1 (6 bases). V was clipped by 3 bases and J by 4 bases, with 11 bases between them. The CDR3 is 14 residues long. For the CDR3, the DNA is TGTGCCAGCAGTTTCATCAGGGGTGCAGATACGCAGTATTTT. It is translated as CASSFIRGADTQYF.

The V gene is TRBV6-6, the J gene TRBJ1-6, with a tentative D call TRBD1 (5 bases). V lost 7 bases to trimming and J lost 10 bases, with 14 bases between them. The CDR3 covers 13 residues. Germline assignment: CDR1 MNHNY and CDR2 SVGAGI (reference sequence). CDR3 nucleotides: TGTGCCAGCACTCCGGGGGACCGGTCACCCCTCCACTTT. Translated, it gives CASTPGDRSPLHF.

In this sample, this clonotype turned up a few times. The chain combines TRBV6-5 with TRBJ1-6, with D unclear. Trimming removed 7 bases from V and 4 bases from J, with 14 bases in between. Germline V gives CDR1 MNHEY, CDR2 SVGAGI. CDR3 size: 15 residues. DNA of the CDR3: TGTGCCAGCACCTCCGGGAGGGAGTATAATTCACCCCTCCACTTT. Protein sequence: CASTSGREYNSPLHF.

Concerning this clonotype: Since the CDR3 does not end with the conserved phenylalanine or tryptophan, this likely comes from a read error. This sequence joins TRBV6-2 or TRBV6-3 and TRBJ1-5; perhaps TRBD1 as D (5 bases). CDR3 length: 12 residues. Germline V gives CDR1 MNHEY, CDR2 SVGEGT. V dropped 2 bases and J dropped 9 bases, with 8 bases sitting between them. The CDR3 DNA sequence: TGTGCCAGCAGTTACGGTGGGGGGCCCCAGCATCTT. Its translation is CASSYGGGPQHL.

The V and J genes are TRBV5-8 and TRBJ2-6; D perhaps matches TRBD2 (6 bases). This CDR3 spans 17 amino acids. The V and J ends lost 0 bases and 4 bases respectively, with 14 bases between them. The germline gives CDR1 SGHTS, CDR2 YDEGEE. The CDR3 loop reads CASSLEPPGVGANVLTF. The CDR3 DNA follows: TGTGCCAGCAGCTTGGAGCCCCCGGGGGTCGGGGCCAACGTCCTGACTTTC.

With respect to this clonotype: This may be a read error: a much more frequent sequence differs by one nucleotide. The J gene is TRBJ2-4, the V gene TRBV7-6; perhaps TRBD2 as D (6 bases). V lost 5 bases and J 7 bases, leaving 12 bases between the germline ends. Germline CDR1 SGHVS, CDR2 FNYEAQ. The CDR3 loop spans 13 amino acids. As DNA, the CDR3 is TGTGCCAGCAGCCAAGGGGAGGAGAACATTCAGTACTTC. Residues: CASSQGEENIQYF.

This clonotype was seen a handful of times. V gene TRBV4-3 combines with J gene TRBJ2-1; D call uncertain. CDR1 is LGHNA and CDR2 is YSLEER in the germline V gene. Trimming stripped 0 bases from V and 4 bases from J, with 10 bases between. The length of the CDR3 is 15 residues. The CDR3 bases are TGCGCCAGCAGCCAAGATCGACTGGAATACAATGAGCAGTTCTTC. It codes for CASSQDRLEYNEQFF.

There are a few counts of this clonotype. The chain couples TRBV6-2 or TRBV6-3 to TRBJ2-3; D call uncertain. The germline CDR1 and CDR2 sequences are MNHEY and SVGEGT. The V and J ends lost 2 bases and 6 bases respectively, with 6 bases between them. The CDR3 extends over 12 amino acids. The CDR3 coding sequence is TGTGCCAGCAGTTACCCAGAGGATACGCAGTATTTT. As protein: CASSYPEDTQYF.

This clonotype appeared once. The chain has TRBV4-2 and TRBJ1-5, with TRBD1 as a possible D gene (6 bases). The germline V and J ends were trimmed by 4 bases and 1 base, with 17 bases remaining between them. Germline CDR1 LGHNA, CDR2 YNFKEQ. This CDR3 spans 17 amino acids. CDR3 protein: CASSLVEGGLSNQPQHF. The CDR3 region has the DNA TGTGCCAGCAGCCTCGTCGAGGGGGGACTGAGCAATCAGCCCCAGCATTTT.

Ten or more counts support this clonotype. The rearrangement links TRBV28 to TRBJ1-2; 8 bases fit TRBD1. V lost 1 base and J lost 8; bases outside the gene matches: 12. CDR3 length: 16 residues. In germline, CDR1 is MDHEN, CDR2 SYDVKM. The CDR3 loop is CASSLSIDRGGDGYTF. CDR3 in DNA: TGTGCCAGCAGTTTATCCATTGACAGGGGCGGCGACGGCTACACCTTC.

Only one count was recorded for this clonotype. The chain has TRBV12-3 or TRBV12-4 and TRBJ2-2; 12 bases map to TRBD2. The J segment lost 8 bases and the V segment lost 5 bases, leaving 12 bases of the junction unmatched. The CDR3 extends over 17 amino acids. The CDR3 is CASSPTPSGGGEGELFF. DNA for the CDR3: TGTGCCAGCAGTCCAACCCCTAGCGGGGGGGGGGAAGGGGAGCTGTTTTTT.

The rearrangement uses TRBV12-3 or TRBV12-4 and TRBJ2-7; D ambiguous. V shed 2 bases and J shed 5 bases, with 13 bases lying between them. The CDR3 is made up of 14 amino acids. CDR3 bases: TGTGCCAGCAGTTTAAGACCGGACGGCCACGAGCAGTACGTC. Its protein is CASSLRPDGHEQYV.

The rearrangement uses TRBV24-1 and TRBJ1-5; a weak D match, TRBD1 (5 bases). CDR1 and CDR2 from the germline V gene are KGHDR and SFDVKD. This CDR3 has 15 amino acids. Trimming stripped 4 bases from V and 2 bases from J, with 11 bases between. The CDR3 coding sequence is TGTGCCACCAGTGAGACGGGACTTGGCAATCAGCCCCAGCATTTT. Protein sequence: CATSETGLGNQPQHF.

This clonotype was recorded a few times. The chain recombines TRBV5-6 with TRBJ2-2; D is unresolved. V lost 5 bases, J lost 9 bases, and 11 bases lay in between. Germline values: CDR1 SGHDT, CDR2 YYEEEE. The CDR3 runs to 12 residues. This CDR3 reads CASSSAKRELFF. The CDR3 bases are TGTGCCAGCAGTAGTGCTAAACGGGAGCTGTTTTTT.

This clonotype came up a few times. The chain combines TRBV15 with TRBJ1-1, with a tentative D call TRBD1 (5 bases). Deletions cut 4 bases from V and 3 bases from J, with 18 bases between. The germline CDR1 and CDR2 sequences are LNHNV and YYDKDF (reference sequence). The CDR3 extends over 16 amino acids. The CDR3 loop is CATSKWGVSGDTEAFF. Written as DNA, the CDR3 is TGTGCCACCAGCAAGTGGGGGGTCTCAGGAGACACTGAAGCTTTCTTT.

In its sample, this clonotype was seen a few times. V gene TRBV19 combines with J gene TRBJ1-1; weak D call: TRBD1 (5 bases). Germline CDR1 reads LNHDA; CDR2 reads SQIVND (reference sequence). This CDR3 has 15 amino acids. V was shortened by 0 bases and J by 10 bases, with 18 bases between the two germline ends. The CDR3 nucleotides are TGTGCCAGTAGTATAGAGCGGACAATTAGCCGGGCAGCTTTCTTT. Its protein product is CASSIERTISRAAFF.

The V call is TRBV7-6, the J call TRBJ2-2; 12 bases map to TRBD2. The CDR3 contains 16 residues. V shed 5 bases, J shed 6 bases, and the junction held 7 bases outside the gene matches. In germline, CDR1 is SGHVS, CDR2 FNYEAQ. As DNA, the CDR3 is TGTGCCAGCAGCCGACGGACTAGCGGGGCGGCCGGGGAGCTGTTTTTT. Residues: CASSRRTSGAAGELFF.

The sample holds many counts of this clonotype. The chain carries TRBV7-6 and TRBJ2-1; 7 nucleotides line up with TRBD1. CDR1 and CDR2 (germline): SGHVS, FNYEAQ. CDR3 length equals 14 residues. V lost 3 bases, J lost 3 bases, and 2 bases stayed unmatched. The CDR3 nucleotides read TGTGCCAGCAGCTTTGCAGGGGGCTACAATGAGCAGTTCTTC. Its protein product is CASSFAGGYNEQFF.

The V gene is TRBV2, the J gene TRBJ2-1, with a possible D match to TRBD1 (5 bases). The CDR3 has 15 amino acids. Trimming shortened V by 1 base and J by 7 bases, and 14 bases separated the two germline ends. Germline V gene lookup returns CDR1 SNHLY and CDR2 FYNNEI. This CDR3 is CASSEVRGMGNEQFF. Written as DNA, the CDR3 is TGTGCCAGCAGTGAAGTAAGGGGAATGGGGAATGAGCAGTTCTTC. The full variable domain, completed using reference TRBV2 and TRBJ2-1, is EPEVTQTPSHQVTQMGQEVILRCVPISNHLYFYWYRQILGQKVEFLVSFYNNEISEKSEIFDDQFSVERPDGSNFTLKIRSTKLEDSAMYFCASSEVRGMGNEQFFGPGTRLTVL.

The rearrangement uses TRBV12-5 and TRBJ2-3; 7 bases fit TRBD2. Germline V gene sequence: CDR1 LGHNT, CDR2 FRNRAP. Unmatched junction bases numbered 6, after V lost 6 bases and J lost 0 bases. This CDR3 has 15 amino acids. The CDR3 loop reads CASGAGRSSTDTQYF. CDR3 DNA sequence: TGTGCTAGTGGAGCGGGGCGCTCTAGCACAGATACGCAGTATTTT.

This chain uses TRBV6-5 with TRBJ2-3, with a weak D call TRBD1 (5 bases). The CDR3 runs to 13 residues. Germline V lookup: CDR1 MNHEY, CDR2 SVGAGI. Trimming removed 0 bases at V and 5 bases at J, with 6 bases between. This CDR3 is CASSYSGLDTQYF. In nucleotides, the CDR3 is TGTGCCAGCAGTTACTCGGGGCTAGATACGCAGTATTTT.

The chain recombines TRBV6-5 with TRBJ1-6; D is perhaps TRBD1 (6 bases). This CDR3 comprises 16 residues. Germline V gives CDR1 MNHEY, CDR2 SVGAGI. Deletions cut 7 bases from V and 10 bases from J, with 23 bases between. CDR3 amino acids: CASKATGPTVGSPLHF. The CDR3 DNA follows: TGTGCCAGCAAAGCCACAGGGCCGACGGTGGGATCACCCCTCCACTTT.

The rearrangement links TRBV12-5 to TRBJ1-1; D uncertain. Germline V lookup: CDR1 LGHNT, CDR2 FRNRAP. V was cut by 10 bases and J by 0 bases, with 6 bases left in between. The CDR3 contains 11 residues. In DNA form, the CDR3 reads TGTGCTACTGCGATGAACACTGAAGCTTTCTTT. Translation: CATAMNTEAFF.

This clonotype appeared once. The J gene is TRBJ2-7, the V gene TRBV7-6; D is uncertain. CDR3 size: 12 residues. Germline V CDR1 and CDR2: SGHVS, FNYEAQ. V lost 1 base, J lost 7 bases, and 8 bases lay in between. This CDR3 is CASSLGGEEQYV. DNA of the CDR3: TGTGCCAGCAGCTTAGGAGGTGAGGAGCAGTACGTC.

The chain joins TRBV5-1 to TRBJ1-1, with 8 bases that match TRBD1. CDR1 is SGHRS and CDR2 is YFSETQ in the germline V gene. V lost 2 bases to trimming and J lost 3 bases; unmatched junction nucleotides: 3. The CDR3 contains 14 residues. The CDR3 sequence is CASSFPGGDTEAFF. The CDR3 nucleotides are TGCGCCAGCAGCTTCCCAGGGGGCGACACTGAAGCTTTCTTT.

The chain links TRBV5-4 to TRBJ2-7; D gene uncertain. Trimming removed 3 bases from V and 2 bases from J, with 18 bases in between. This CDR3 is built from 16 residues. Germline V gene data show CDR1 as SGHNT and CDR2 as YYREEE (reference sequence). This chain's CDR3 is CASSWGIDVLTYEQYF. The CDR3 DNA is TGTGCCAGCAGCTGGGGAATCGACGTGTTAACCTACGAGCAGTACTTC.

Only one count was recorded for this clonotype. This chain connects TRBV7-9 to TRBJ1-2, with D possibly matching TRBD1 (6 bases). V was clipped by 3 bases and J by 0 bases, with 11 bases between them. The CDR3 runs to 15 residues. The germline gives CDR1 SEHNR, CDR2 FQNEAQ (reference sequence). CDR3 nucleotides: TGTGCCAGCAGCTTTAGAGGGGGTGCTAACTATGGCTACACCTTC. Translating gives CASSFRGGANYGYTF.